These T cell receptor beta chains were read from a single sample in a study of T-cell reconstitution after alpha-beta-depleted transplantation in children. Each CDR3 protein gets one entry after TCRdb re-called the PCR reads with MiXCR. Found here are about 980,000 distinct CDR3 sequences, under 30% of them singletons; the top ten hold over 25%. This specimen consisted of PBMCs, mostly from graft donor cells, obtained 360 days after TCRalphabeta/CD19-depleted stem cell transplant. The receptors were sampled from a boy less than two years old who had a stem cell transplant for SCID, so the T cells may come from the graft donor. Both conserved end residues are part of each CDR3. A D gene is named only where the DNA matches it firmly. The size of a clone is reported for some rows only, either as once, few or many, or as a class for expanded clones.

d_call	clone_size	v_call	j_call	cdr3_nt	cdr3_aa
TRBD2	few	TRBV5-5	TRBJ2-1	TGTGCCAGCAGCAGGACTAGCGGGGGTTCGGGAAACAATGAGCAGTTCTTC	CASSRTSGGSGNNEQFF
NA	NA	TRBV7-2	TRBJ1-1	TGTGCCAGCATCCCCGTCAGGGTGAACACTGAAGCTTTCTTT	CASIPVRVNTEAFF
NA	few	TRBV7-9	TRBJ2-7	TGTGCCAGCAGCTTAGGGCGGCGTAAGCGGGTCTCCTACGAGCAGTACTTC	CASSLGRRKRVSYEQYF
NA	few	TRBV7-9	TRBJ2-7	TGTGCCATTCAGAAGCCGAACTTTGTGTCCTACGAGCAGTACTTC	CAIQKPNFVSYEQYF
TRBD2	NA	TRBV4-2	TRBJ2-3	TGTGCCAGCAGCACCAACCCCAGACTAGCGGGGACAGATACGCAGTATTTT	CASSTNPRLAGTDTQYF
NA	NA	TRBV19	TRBJ1-2	TGTGCCAGTCAACCGGGACGGTCCCCCTTGGGCTACACCTTC	CASQPGRSPLGYTF
NA	few	TRBV9	TRBJ1-3	TGTGCCAGCAGCGTAGCTGAAGGAAACACCATATATTTT	CASSVAEGNTIYF
TRBD2	NA	TRBV6-1	TRBJ2-5	TGTGCCAGCAGTGACGCAGCGGGGGTGGAGACCCAGTACTTC	CASSDAAGVETQYF
NA	few	TRBV4-2	TRBJ2-7	TGTGCCAGCAGCCAAGACCGGCGGGGTTATTTCTACGAGCAGTACTTC	CASSQDRRGYFYEQYF
TRBD2	NA	TRBV11-2	TRBJ2-7	TGTGCCAGCAGCTCTCAGCGGGGGCCCTCCTACGAGCAGTACTTC	CASSSQRGPSYEQYF
NA	few	TRBV12-3/TRBV12-4	TRBJ2-3	TGTGCCAGCAGTTTGTTCCGTGGGGATACGCAGTATTTT	CASSLFRGDTQYF
TRBD2	NA	TRBV4-1	TRBJ2-1	TGCGCCAGCAGCCAACGGGGGTCAGGGACTAGCGGGGGCTCCTACAATGAGCAGTTCTTC	CASSQRGSGTSGGSYNEQFF
NA	many	TRBV10-3	TRBJ2-5	TGTGCCATCAGGGAAGGTTGGGGAGAGACCCAGTACTTC	CAIREGWGETQYF
TRBD2	NA	TRBV10-2	TRBJ2-4	TGCGCCAGCAGCCTAGGACTAGCGGGGGGTATACTAGCCAAAAACATTCAGTACTTC	CASSLGLAGGILAKNIQYF
NA	NA	TRBV7-2	TRBJ1-1	TGTGCCAGCAGCTTAGCAAAAACGAACACTGAAGCTTTCTTT	CASSLAKTNTEAFF
TRBD1	few	TRBV6-1	TRBJ1-2	TGTGCCAGACCCAAGAGGGGGCTGACTGATGGCTACACCTTC	CARPKRGLTDGYTF
NA	NA	TRBV5-1	TRBJ1-1	TGCGCCAGCAGCCCCGGGATGGGGGCGAACACTGAAGCTTTCTTT	CASSPGMGANTEAFF
NA	NA	TRBV5-6	TRBJ1-2	TGTGCCAGCAGCTTGTTAAACGGCCCGTTTTATGGCTACACCTTC	CASSLLNGPFYGYTF
NA	NA	TRBV12-3/TRBV12-4	TRBJ2-5	TGTGCCAGCAGTGGGGGGCTATGGGGTGAGACCCAGTACTTC	CASSGGLWGETQYF
NA	NA	TRBV7-2	TRBJ2-7	TGTGCCAGCAGCTACGGGCCTCCCGCAAACTACGAGCAGTACTTC	CASSYGPPANYEQYF
TRBD1	NA	TRBV12-3/TRBV12-4	TRBJ2-7	TGTGCCAGCAGCAAGCCCCCCATGGACAGGGTATGGTCCTACGAGCAGTACTTC	CASSKPPMDRVWSYEQYF
TRBD2	NA	TRBV28	TRBJ2-5	TGTGCCAGCAGTTCACCGGGACTAGCCGGGAAAGAGACCCAGTACTTC	CASSSPGLAGKETQYF
NA	NA	TRBV7-3	TRBJ2-3	TGTGCCAGCAGCTTAGGAGGGGATGGCACAGATACGCAGTATTTT	CASSLGGDGTDTQYF
NA	few	TRBV14	TRBJ2-5	TGTGCCAGCAGCCGAGGACTACCCGGGAAAGAGACCCAGTACTTC	CASSRGLPGKETQYF
NA	NA	TRBV18	TRBJ2-4	TGTGCCAGCTCACCATGGCCCGACGGAAAAAACATTCAGTACTTC	CASSPWPDGKNIQYF
TRBD2	NA	TRBV12-3/TRBV12-4	TRBJ2-1	TGTGCCAGCAGCCCTTCTAGGACTAGTAGGGATGAGCAGTTCTTC	CASSPSRTSRDEQFF
TRBD1	once	TRBV6-5	TRBJ2-7	TGTGCCAGCAGTTACGCGGGACAGGGGGCGTGGGGATACGAGCAGTACTTC	CASSYAGQGAWGYEQYF
TRBD1	few	TRBV7-9	TRBJ2-1	TGTGCCAGCAGCTCCAAACTATTCCGGGACAGCTCCTACAATGAGCAGTTCTTC	CASSSKLFRDSSYNEQFF
NA	few	TRBV10-2	TRBJ2-5	TGCGCCAGCAAGACAGGGGAGGGAGAGACCCAGTACTTC	CASKTGEGETQYF
TRBD1	few	TRBV12-3/TRBV12-4	TRBJ1-2	TGTGCCAGCAGTGCCCAGGGGGACACTGGCTACACCTTC	CASSAQGDTGYTF
TRBD1	few	TRBV6-1	TRBJ1-5	TGTGCCAGCAGTGAAGCGCGGAAGGACAGGGGACAGCCCCAGCATTTT	CASSEARKDRGQPQHF
TRBD1	NA	TRBV28	TRBJ1-2	TGTGCCAGCAGTTTGTGGGACAGGCTCGTACCCTATGGCTACACCTTC	CASSLWDRLVPYGYTF
NA	NA	TRBV7-3	TRBJ1-1	TGTGCCAGCAGCCCCCAAACTTCGTGGGACCGGAACACTGAAGCTTTCTTT	CASSPQTSWDRNTEAFF
NA	NA	TRBV4-3	TRBJ2-7	TGCGCCAGCAGCCCGGGGATCGGGATCTACGAGCAGTACTTC	CASSPGIGIYEQYF
NA	few	TRBV15	TRBJ1-2	TGTGCCACCAGCAGAGATCCCGGGACTGAATCGGGCTACACCTTC	CATSRDPGTESGYTF
TRBD2	NA	TRBV6-5	TRBJ2-7	TGTGCCAGCAGTTACGGAGGGACTAGCGCCGAGCAGTACTTC	CASSYGGTSAEQYF
NA	NA	TRBV4-1	TRBJ2-2	TGCGCCAGCAGCCAAGAGGGATCGAACACCGGGGAGCTGTTTTTT	CASSQEGSNTGELFF
NA	once	TRBV20-1	TRBJ2-2	TGCAGTGCTTTCGGGAGTGGGGACTTGGGAAGGGTGTACACCGGGGAGCTGTTTTTT	CSAFGSGDLGRVYTGELFF
NA	NA	TRBV9	TRBJ2-2	TGTGCCAGCAGCGTAGCAAACGGGGAGCTGTTTTTT	CASSVANGELFF
TRBD1	few	TRBV12-3/TRBV12-4	TRBJ2-3	TGTGCCAGCAGTTCCCCGGACAGGGCGGTGGATACGCAGTATTTT	CASSSPDRAVDTQYF
NA	NA	TRBV5-1	TRBJ2-3	TGCGCCAGCAGGGTGGGACGGACATATACGCAGTATTTT	CASRVGRTYTQYF
TRBD1	NA	TRBV5-1	TRBJ2-5	TGCGCCAGCAGCTTGGCCAGGCAACAGGGGTGGGAAGAGACCCAGTACTTC	CASSLARQQGWEETQYF
NA	once	TRBV7-9	TRBJ1-5	TGTGCCAGCAGCTTGGATCCCCATAAGGGACTGAATCAGCCCCAGCATTTT	CASSLDPHKGLNQPQHF
NA	few	TRBV29-1	TRBJ2-1	TGCAGCGTGCGATTCAGGGGACTATACAATGAGCAGTTCTTC	CSVRFRGLYNEQFF
NA	NA	TRBV20-1	TRBJ1-6	TGCAGTGCCATCCCCAATGGCAGAAAGAATTCACCCCTCCACTTT	CSAIPNGRKNSPLHF
TRBD1	few	TRBV12-3/TRBV12-4	TRBJ1-1	TGTGCCAGCAGTTTTAACAGGGGGAAAGGGGACACTGAAGCTTTCTTT	CASSFNRGKGDTEAFF
NA	NA	TRBV20-1	TRBJ2-1	TGCAGTGCTAGAGATCCCCTATACAATGAGCAGTTCTTC	CSARDPLYNEQFF
NA	NA	TRBV4-3	TRBJ2-7	TGCGCCAGCAGCCGCGACTTGCCGCTAGAGCAGTACTTC	CASSRDLPLEQYF
TRBD1	few	TRBV20-1	TRBJ1-5	TGCAGTGCTAGAAAGACAGGGACTCAGCCCCAGCATTTT	CSARKTGTQPQHF